This T cell receptor (beta chain) was captured in a study of T cell repertoires in cytomegalovirus infection. Using its own MiXCR run on the reads, TCRdb lists one record per CDR3 protein. This sample carries about 440,000 distinct CDR3 sequences, approximately 31% of them seen once, and the ten largest clones take roughly 15%. This clonotype turned up a few times. The target antigen is unknown. Study results and limitations: There were carriers of CMV plus the relevant HLA, and cumulative public TCR beta family frequency identified them.

Source material: PBMCs. The TCR comes from a human donor in good health (CMV status not recorded). Some clones in this sample may be carry-over from other donors' samples.

The CDR3 nucleotides are TGTGCCAGCAGTGGGGACAGGGGCTACGAGCAGTACTTC. Translated, it gives CASSGDRGYEQYF. The chain couples TRBV28 to TRBJ2-7; 10 bases align to TRBD1. V trimming: 5 bases; J trimming: 3 bases; junction bases outside the gene matches: 1. CDR3 length: 13 residues. Germline V CDR1 and CDR2: MDHEN, SYDVKM.